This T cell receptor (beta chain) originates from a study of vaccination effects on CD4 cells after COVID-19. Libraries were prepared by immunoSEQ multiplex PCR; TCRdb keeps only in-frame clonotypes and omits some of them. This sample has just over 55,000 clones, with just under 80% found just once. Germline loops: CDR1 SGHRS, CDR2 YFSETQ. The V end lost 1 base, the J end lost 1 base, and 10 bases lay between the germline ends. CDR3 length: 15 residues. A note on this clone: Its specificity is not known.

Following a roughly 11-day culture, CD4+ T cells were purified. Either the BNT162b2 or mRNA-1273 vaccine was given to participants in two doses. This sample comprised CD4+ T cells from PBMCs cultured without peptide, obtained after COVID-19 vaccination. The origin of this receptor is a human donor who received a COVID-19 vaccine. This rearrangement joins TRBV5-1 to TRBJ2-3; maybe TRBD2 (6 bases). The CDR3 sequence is CASSLSASGTDTQYF. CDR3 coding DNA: TGCGCCAGCAGCTTGTCGGCTAGCGGCACAGATACGCAGTATTTT.